The rows below give T cell receptor beta chains drawn from one sample of a study of T cell changes during pregnancy in multiple sclerosis. Some clones are missing from TCRdb's copy, which holds only in-frame ones; the method was immunoSEQ multiplex PCR. Of approximately 70,000 clones in the sample, roughly nine tenths were seen once. This specimen consisted of peripheral blood, obtained in the third trimester of pregnancy. These receptors were collected from a female donor with multiple sclerosis, enrolled in a pregnancy study. CDR3s include the opening cysteine and the closing phenylalanine or tryptophan. Each record gives: V gene, J gene, clone size, D gene, CDR3 protein, CDR3 DNA. The D gene is left open where the match is weak. Size values are once, few and many counts, or a class for expanded clones, and some rows have none.

>TRBV10-3|TRBJ2-7|NA|NA
CAISESAYEQYF
TGTGCCATCAGTGAGTCGGCTTACGAGCAGTACTTC
>TRBV5-1|TRBJ2-1|NA|TRBD1
CASSLNPGGLDEQFF
TGCGCCAGCAGCTTGAATCCAGGGGGTCTGGATGAGCAGTTCTTC
>TRBV19|TRBJ2-3|NA|TRBD2
CASSTLAGVGVTQYF
TGTGCCAGTAGTACGCTAGCGGGTGTTGGCGTTACGCAGTATTTT
>TRBV7-7|TRBJ2-1|NA|TRBD2
CASSLELPGTAGVLYNEQFF
TGTGCCAGCAGCTTAGAGCTACCCGGGACGGCGGGAGTCTTGTACAATGAGCAGTTCTTC
>TRBV27|TRBJ2-1|NA|TRBD2
CASSLTSGRSYNEQFF
TGTGCCAGCAGCCTCACTAGCGGTCGCTCCTACAATGAGCAGTTCTTC
>TRBV27|TRBJ2-2|NA|TRBD2
CASSLIAGGGELFF
TGTGCCAGCAGTCTGATAGCGGGAGGTGGGGAGCTGTTTTTT
>TRBV7-2|TRBJ2-2|NA|TRBD1
CASSLLQGGTGELFF
TGTGCCAGCAGCTTGTTACAGGGGGGCACCGGGGAGCTGTTTTTT
>TRBV2|TRBJ1-5|NA|NA
CASSDIRVGQPQHF
TGTGCCAGCAGTGATATACGGGTTGGTCAGCCCCAGCATTTT
>TRBV7-9|TRBJ1-2|few|NA
CASSLAGDGYTF
TGTGCCAGCAGCTTAGCCGGAGATGGCTACACCTTC
>TRBV6-5|TRBJ1-5|NA|NA
CASSYTGIGGQPQHF
TGTGCCAGCAGTTACACAGGGATAGGGGGTCAGCCCCAGCATTTT
>TRBV9|TRBJ2-7|NA|TRBD2
CASSVGSSGLYEQYF
TGTGCCAGCAGCGTAGGATCTAGCGGGCTCTACGAGCAGTACTTC
>TRBV18|TRBJ2-1|NA|NA
CASSPTSSYNEQFF
TGTGCCAGCTCACCGACTAGCTCCTACAATGAGCAGTTCTTC
>TRBV7-2|TRBJ2-1|NA|TRBD2
CASSARSSGMGNEQFF
TGTGCCAGCAGCGCCAGGTCTAGCGGGATGGGGAATGAGCAGTTCTTC
>TRBV4-1|TRBJ2-5|NA|TRBD1
CASSQLGTGETQYF
TGCGCCAGCAGCCAGTTGGGGACAGGGGAGACCCAGTACTTC
>TRBV19|TRBJ2-7|NA|NA
CASNQGPEAYEQYF
TGTGCCAGTAATCAGGGTCCCGAGGCCTACGAGCAGTACTTC
>TRBV19|TRBJ2-1|NA|NA
CASSTVNEQFF
TGTGCCAGTAGTACCGTAAATGAGCAGTTCTTC
>TRBV7-8|TRBJ2-1|NA|TRBD2
CASSAGLAGVSSYNEQFF
TGTGCCAGCAGCGCGGGACTAGCGGGAGTAAGCTCCTACAATGAGCAGTTCTTC
>TRBV6-4|TRBJ1-6|few|NA
CASSDSWDGGSNSPLHF
TGTGCCAGCAGTGACTCATGGGATGGTGGGAGCAATTCACCCCTCCACTTT
>TRBV27|TRBJ1-1|few|NA
CASSLSVLMNTEAFF
TGTGCCAGCAGTTTATCAGTGCTAATGAACACTGAAGCTTTCTTT
>TRBV7-2|TRBJ1-2|NA|NA
CASGSSDRRGYTF
TGTGCCAGCGGCTCCAGTGACAGGCGCGGCTACACCTTC
>TRBV5-4|TRBJ2-2|NA|TRBD2
CASSELAGGMSVNTGELFF
TGTGCCAGCAGCGAGTTAGCGGGAGGGATGAGTGTGAACACCGGGGAGCTGTTTTTT
>TRBV4-3|TRBJ2-7|NA|TRBD1
CASSQDSGTGGAEQYF
TGCGCCAGCAGCCAAGATAGCGGGACAGGGGGCGCCGAGCAGTACTTC
>TRBV19|TRBJ2-5|NA|TRBD2
CASSISGGQETQYF
TGTGCCAGTAGTATAAGCGGGGGACAAGAGACCCAGTACTTC
>TRBV5-5|TRBJ1-2|NA|TRBD1
CASSLEGQGAMAAYGYTF
TGTGCCAGCAGCTTGGAGGGACAGGGGGCGATGGCGGCCTATGGCTACACCTTC
>TRBV27|TRBJ1-5|NA|TRBD1
CASSTDRGTQPQHF
TGTGCCAGCAGCACAGACAGGGGAACTCAGCCCCAGCATTTT
>TRBV11-2|TRBJ2-7|NA|NA
CASSLPQWGHTYEQYF
TGTGCCAGCAGCTTACCGCAGTGGGGACACACCTACGAGCAGTACTTC
>TRBV7-9|TRBJ2-3|NA|NA
CASSYETPSTDTQYF
TGTGCCAGCAGCTACGAGACTCCCAGCACAGATACGCAGTATTTT